This is a list of T cell receptor beta chains from one sample in a study of cytomegalovirus exposure and HLA in healthy donors. The data were produced by immunoSEQ multiplex PCR, yet TCRdb's version contains in-frame clones alone and is incomplete. The table has 100,000 to 150,000 clones, roughly 80% seen once; the top ten hold approximately 4%. The source material was PBMCs. The source of these receptors is a young man in good health and CMV-seropositive. Each CDR3 is given with its conserved first and last residue. D genes are given only for firm matches. Size is omitted from some rows. Given values are once, few, many or a class for expanded clones.

J gene: TRBJ1-1; clone size: .; D gene: .; V gene: TRBV5-4; CDR3 DNA: TGTGCCAGCAGCTTGGATGGGGCTTTCGTCGCTGAAGCTTTCTTT; CDR3 protein: CASSLDGAFVAEAFF
J gene: TRBJ2-3; clone size: .; D gene: TRBD1; V gene: TRBV10-3; CDR3 DNA: TGTGCCATCAGTGCTAATCCGGGACAGGCGGCAGATACGCAGTATTTT; CDR3 protein: CAISANPGQAADTQYF
J gene: TRBJ2-7; clone size: .; D gene: TRBD1; V gene: TRBV10-3; CDR3 DNA: TGTGCCATCCGGGACAGGGCCAGCTACGAGCAGTACTTC; CDR3 protein: CAIRDRASYEQYF
J gene: TRBJ1-1; clone size: .; D gene: .; V gene: TRBV29-1; CDR3 DNA: TGCAGCGTTGAACAGGGCGGGAACACTGAAGCTTTCTTT; CDR3 protein: CSVEQGGNTEAFF
J gene: TRBJ2-7; clone size: .; D gene: .; V gene: TRBV25-1; CDR3 DNA: TGTGCCAGCAGTGAATGGAGGGCCCCCTACGAGCAGTACTTC; CDR3 protein: CASSEWRAPYEQYF
J gene: TRBJ2-2; clone size: .; D gene: .; V gene: TRBV6-6; CDR3 DNA: TGTGCCAGCGCGTCCGGGGGCACCGGGGAGCTGTTTTTT; CDR3 protein: CASASGGTGELFF
J gene: TRBJ2-1; clone size: .; D gene: .; V gene: TRBV9; CDR3 DNA: TGTGCCAGCAGCCCCGGGGACTCGACCTACAATGAGCAGTTCTTC; CDR3 protein: CASSPGDSTYNEQFF
J gene: TRBJ1-6; clone size: .; D gene: TRBD1; V gene: TRBV2; CDR3 DNA: TGTGCCAGCAGGACAGGGGGCGATACTCTGAACTTT; CDR3 protein: CASRTGGDTLNF
J gene: TRBJ2-1; clone size: few; D gene: .; V gene: TRBV5-4; CDR3 DNA: TGTGCCAGCAGCTTCTTTGGACAGAGCAATGAGCAGTTCTTC; CDR3 protein: CASSFFGQSNEQFF
J gene: TRBJ1-2; clone size: .; D gene: .; V gene: TRBV7-9; CDR3 DNA: TGTGCCAGCAGCTTAGACCCGGGGGGCTACACCTTC; CDR3 protein: CASSLDPGGYTF
J gene: TRBJ1-5; clone size: few; D gene: .; V gene: TRBV6-5; CDR3 DNA: TGTGCCAGCAGTCGGGGTTTCAATCAGCCCCAGCATTTT; CDR3 protein: CASSRGFNQPQHF
J gene: TRBJ2-7; clone size: .; D gene: .; V gene: TRBV4-3; CDR3 DNA: TGCGCCAGCAGCCAAGCCCTACGTCCGCTAGACGAGCAGTACTTC; CDR3 protein: CASSQALRPLDEQYF
J gene: TRBJ2-3; clone size: .; D gene: TRBD2; V gene: TRBV5-1; CDR3 DNA: TGCGCCAGCAGCTTTGGGGTATGGCGGGGGGGCCTGGATACGCAGTATTTT; CDR3 protein: CASSFGVWRGGLDTQYF
J gene: TRBJ2-1; clone size: .; D gene: TRBD2; V gene: TRBV5-1; CDR3 DNA: TGCGCCAGCAGCTTTTGGGCGGGAGGGGGCAATGAGCAGTTCTTC; CDR3 protein: CASSFWAGGGNEQFF
J gene: TRBJ2-5; clone size: .; D gene: TRBD2; V gene: TRBV4-3; CDR3 DNA: TGCGCCAGCAGCCAAGAGGGACTAGCGGGGGTCGGGACCCAGTACTTC; CDR3 protein: CASSQEGLAGVGTQYF
J gene: TRBJ2-7; clone size: .; D gene: TRBD2; V gene: TRBV4-3; CDR3 DNA: TGCGCCAGCAGCCAGGAGCGGGAGTTGAAAGAGCAGTACTTC; CDR3 protein: CASSQERELKEQYF
J gene: TRBJ1-3; clone size: .; D gene: .; V gene: TRBV28; CDR3 DNA: TGTGCCAGCTCCAGAATCGGAGGAATCTCTGGAAACACCATATATTTT; CDR3 protein: CASSRIGGISGNTIYF
J gene: TRBJ2-1; clone size: .; D gene: TRBD2; V gene: TRBV27; CDR3 DNA: TGTGCCAGCAGTTTATCGAGCGGGAGGCCATACAATGAGCAGTTCTTC; CDR3 protein: CASSLSSGRPYNEQFF
J gene: TRBJ1-2; clone size: .; D gene: .; V gene: TRBV7-2; CDR3 DNA: TGTGCCAGCAGCGCAAGGACAGCTAACTATGGCTACACCTTC; CDR3 protein: CASSARTANYGYTF
J gene: TRBJ2-5; clone size: once; D gene: .; V gene: TRBV20-1; CDR3 DNA: TGCAGTGCTAGGGTAGTGGAGACCCAGTACTTC; CDR3 protein: CSARVVETQYF
J gene: TRBJ2-4; clone size: .; D gene: TRBD1; V gene: TRBV18; CDR3 DNA: TGTGCCAGCTCACCACCGGGACAGGGAAACATTCAGTACTTC; CDR3 protein: CASSPPGQGNIQYF
J gene: TRBJ2-5; clone size: .; D gene: .; V gene: TRBV6-5; CDR3 DNA: TGTGCCAGCAGACCACACAGGGGAGGAGAGACCCAGTACTTC; CDR3 protein: CASRPHRGGETQYF
J gene: TRBJ2-7; clone size: .; D gene: .; V gene: TRBV25-1; CDR3 DNA: TGTGCCAGCAGTGACCTACAGGGTACGGGGGGCGAGCAGTACTTC; CDR3 protein: CASSDLQGTGGEQYF
J gene: TRBJ2-3; clone size: .; D gene: TRBD2; V gene: TRBV6-1; CDR3 DNA: TGTGCCAGCAGTGAAGCTAGGCTAGCGGGAGTACGGGGAGATACGCAGTATTTT; CDR3 protein: CASSEARLAGVRGDTQYF
J gene: TRBJ2-7; clone size: .; D gene: .; V gene: TRBV4-3; CDR3 DNA: TGCGCCAGCAGCCAAGATCCCTGGCAGAGGGAGCAGTACTTC; CDR3 protein: CASSQDPWQREQYF
J gene: TRBJ1-6; clone size: .; D gene: TRBD1; V gene: TRBV19; CDR3 DNA: TGTGCCAGTAGGATCTCCGGGACAGGGGTATCACCCCTCCACTTT; CDR3 protein: CASRISGTGVSPLHF
J gene: TRBJ2-7; clone size: .; D gene: .; V gene: TRBV25-1; CDR3 DNA: TGTGCCAGCAGCGACTCAGGGGCCTCCTACGAGCAGTACTTC; CDR3 protein: CASSDSGASYEQYF
J gene: TRBJ1-1; clone size: .; D gene: TRBD1; V gene: TRBV7-2; CDR3 DNA: TGTGCCAGCAGCTTCAAAGGGGGCAGCTATGAAGCTTTCTTT; CDR3 protein: CASSFKGGSYEAFF
J gene: TRBJ1-5; clone size: .; D gene: .; V gene: TRBV19; CDR3 DNA: TGTGCCAGTAGTATTGAGGCGGAGGGTAGGCAGCCCCAGCATTTT; CDR3 protein: CASSIEAEGRQPQHF
J gene: TRBJ2-5; clone size: .; D gene: .; V gene: TRBV10-3; CDR3 DNA: TGTGCCATCAGTGACCTCGGCGGGAACCCAGGAGAGACCCAGTACTTC; CDR3 protein: CAISDLGGNPGETQYF
J gene: TRBJ2-7; clone size: .; D gene: TRBD2; V gene: TRBV7-9; CDR3 DNA: TGTGCCAGCAGCTGGACTAGCGGGGACTACGAGCAGTACTTC; CDR3 protein: CASSWTSGDYEQYF
J gene: TRBJ2-7; clone size: .; D gene: TRBD1; V gene: TRBV6-6; CDR3 DNA: TGTGCCAGCAGTTATTATGGACAGGGTGGAGGCGAGCAGTACTTC; CDR3 protein: CASSYYGQGGGEQYF
J gene: TRBJ1-1; clone size: .; D gene: .; V gene: TRBV7-2; CDR3 DNA: TGTGCCAGCAGCCCCCATGGGGCGAGCACTGAAGCTTTCTTT; CDR3 protein: CASSPHGASTEAFF
J gene: TRBJ2-4; clone size: .; D gene: TRBD1; V gene: TRBV4-3; CDR3 DNA: TGCGCCAGCAGCCAAGAACAGGGGGCCCTGGAGGAGAACATTCAGTACTTC; CDR3 protein: CASSQEQGALEENIQYF
J gene: TRBJ1-2; clone size: .; D gene: .; V gene: TRBV4-3; CDR3 DNA: TGCGCCAGCAGCCCAGATCGTGTCAGTAACTATGGCTACACCTTC; CDR3 protein: CASSPDRVSNYGYTF
J gene: TRBJ2-7; clone size: .; D gene: TRBD1; V gene: TRBV6-1; CDR3 DNA: TGTGCCAGCCGGGACAGGGGCAACGAGCAGTACTTC; CDR3 protein: CASRDRGNEQYF
J gene: TRBJ2-7; clone size: once; D gene: TRBD2; V gene: TRBV5-1; CDR3 DNA: TGCGCCAGCAGCTTGTTTTTGTCTAGCGGGCGGGCCTACGAGCAGTACTTC; CDR3 protein: CASSLFLSSGRAYEQYF
J gene: TRBJ1-2; clone size: .; D gene: .; V gene: TRBV29-1; CDR3 DNA: TGCAGCGGAGGGTTCAGCTATGGCTACACCTTC; CDR3 protein: CSGGFSYGYTF
J gene: TRBJ2-7; clone size: .; D gene: TRBD1; V gene: TRBV7-2; CDR3 DNA: TGTGCCAGCAGCTTTACCGGGACAGACTCCTACGAGCAGTACTTC; CDR3 protein: CASSFTGTDSYEQYF
J gene: TRBJ1-1; clone size: few; D gene: .; V gene: TRBV30; CDR3 DNA: TGTGCCTGGAGTGGCGGGCTTGGCGCTGAAGCTTTCTTT; CDR3 protein: CAWSGGLGAEAFF
J gene: TRBJ2-7; clone size: .; D gene: .; V gene: TRBV2; CDR3 DNA: TGTGCCAGCAGTAGCAGTGGAGGACCCTACGAGCAGTACTTC; CDR3 protein: CASSSSGGPYEQYF
J gene: TRBJ1-1; clone size: once; D gene: TRBD1; V gene: TRBV7-2; CDR3 DNA: TGTGCCAGCAGCTTAGTATACAGGGGAGCTTTCTTT; CDR3 protein: CASSLVYRGAFF
J gene: TRBJ1-1; clone size: .; D gene: .; V gene: TRBV7-9; CDR3 DNA: TGTGCCAGCAGCTTCACGTCCGGGGACACTGAAGCTTTCTTT; CDR3 protein: CASSFTSGDTEAFF
J gene: TRBJ2-5; clone size: .; D gene: TRBD1; V gene: TRBV7-2; CDR3 DNA: TGTGCCAGCAGCTTCCGGACAGGGTTCCAAGAGACCCAGTACTTC; CDR3 protein: CASSFRTGFQETQYF
J gene: TRBJ1-1; clone size: .; D gene: .; V gene: TRBV27; CDR3 DNA: TGTGCCAGCAGGTACACGAGGGCAGTGGAAGCTTTCTTT; CDR3 protein: CASRYTRAVEAFF
J gene: TRBJ1-1; clone size: .; D gene: TRBD1; V gene: TRBV19; CDR3 DNA: TGTGCCAGTAGTATGACAGGGGACATGAACACTGAAGCTTTCTTT; CDR3 protein: CASSMTGDMNTEAFF
J gene: TRBJ1-4; clone size: .; D gene: .; V gene: TRBV30; CDR3 DNA: TGTGCCTGGAGCCGTAATGAAAAACTGTTTTTT; CDR3 protein: CAWSRNEKLFF
J gene: TRBJ2-7; clone size: once; D gene: .; V gene: TRBV7-7; CDR3 DNA: TGTGCTAGCAGCTTAGCTACCTACGAGCAGTACTTC; CDR3 protein: CASSLATYEQYF
J gene: TRBJ1-1; clone size: .; D gene: TRBD1; V gene: TRBV19; CDR3 DNA: TGTGCCAGTAGTAAGGGACAGCTAAACACTGAAGCTTTCTTT; CDR3 protein: CASSKGQLNTEAFF
J gene: TRBJ2-7; clone size: .; D gene: .; V gene: TRBV5-6; CDR3 DNA: TGTGCCAGCAGCTTCGACAGGATTATGTACGAGCAGTACTTC; CDR3 protein: CASSFDRIMYEQYF
J gene: TRBJ1-2; clone size: .; D gene: .; V gene: TRBV20-1; CDR3 DNA: TGCAGTGCTAGAGACTTTAATGGCTACACCTTC; CDR3 protein: CSARDFNGYTF
J gene: TRBJ2-7; clone size: .; D gene: .; V gene: TRBV11-2; CDR3 DNA: TGTGCCAGCAGCTTAGATCGTGTTGCAGACGAGCAGTACTTC; CDR3 protein: CASSLDRVADEQYF
J gene: TRBJ2-1; clone size: .; D gene: .; V gene: TRBV19; CDR3 DNA: TGTGCCAGTAGAAAAGACAGGCATGAGCAGTTCTTC; CDR3 protein: CASRKDRHEQFF
J gene: TRBJ2-5; clone size: .; D gene: .; V gene: TRBV9; CDR3 DNA: TGTGCCAGCAGCGTAGCTGGAGGACAGCTTCAAGAGACCCAGTACTTC; CDR3 protein: CASSVAGGQLQETQYF
J gene: TRBJ2-3; clone size: .; D gene: TRBD2; V gene: TRBV13; CDR3 DNA: TGTGCCAGCAGCTACAGCGGGAATGGGGCCACAGATACGCAGTATTTT; CDR3 protein: CASSYSGNGATDTQYF
J gene: TRBJ1-2; clone size: .; D gene: TRBD1; V gene: TRBV27; CDR3 DNA: TGTGCCAGCAGTAGCAGGGGGCGGCCTAACTATGGCTACACCTTC; CDR3 protein: CASSSRGRPNYGYTF
J gene: TRBJ2-7; clone size: .; D gene: .; V gene: TRBV7-6; CDR3 DNA: TGTGCCAGCCAGACTAGTTTATCCTACGAGCAGTACTTC; CDR3 protein: CASQTSLSYEQYF